One sample yielded the 16 T cell receptor beta chains listed below, sequenced in a study of T-cell reconstitution after alpha-beta-depleted transplantation in children. Unique molecular identifiers were used in preparing the TCRbeta library. TCRdb reprocessed the PCR reads via MiXCR and lists one record per CDR3 protein. The sample records 350,000 to 450,000 distinct CDR3 sequences, roughly 20% being singletons. Material: PBMCs from the stem cell graft donor, obtained from the stem cell graft. All receptors derive from a human donor who donated a stem cell graft to a child with acute myeloid leukemia.

This sequence joins TRBV20-1 and TRBJ2-1; 13 bases align to TRBD2. J lost 8 bases, V lost 4 bases, and 8 bases had no gene match. The CDR3 contains 15 residues. Germline-derived CDR1 and CDR2 are DFQATT and SNEGSKA (reference sequence). Here the CDR3 reads CSAMGLAGFWDEQFF. Written as DNA, the CDR3 is TGCAGTGCTATGGGACTAGCGGGATTCTGGGATGAGCAGTTCTTC.

This clonotype was observed a handful of times. V gene TRBV7-9 combines with J gene TRBJ2-1, with D possibly being TRBD2 (6 bases). CDR3 length: 14 residues. V lost 3 bases and J lost 9, with 15 bases in between. Germline assignment: CDR1 SEHNR and CDR2 FQNEAQ (reference sequence). The CDR3 region has the DNA TGTGCCAGCAGCTTTAGCGGATCTACCGGTGAGCAGTTCTTC. The encoded protein is CASSFSGSTGEQFF.

This clonotype was seen a few times. The chain is built from TRBV5-1 and TRBJ2-7; 9 nucleotides align to TRBD1. This CDR3 region has 15 residues. Germline CDR1 reads SGHRS; CDR2 reads YFSETQ. The V gene end was trimmed by 2 bases and the J gene end by 2 bases; junction bases not matched to a gene: 5. The CDR3 bases are TGCGCCAGCAGCTTAGGACAGGGGAGTCCCTACGAGCAGTACTTC. Translation: CASSLGQGSPYEQYF. Filled out from reference TRBV5-1 and TRBJ2-7, the complete variable domain reads KAGVTQTPRYLIKTRGQQVTLSCSPISGHRSVSWYQQTPGQGLQFLFEYFSETQRNKGNFPGRFSGRQFSNSRSEMNVSTLELGDSALYLCASSLGQGSPYEQYFGPGTRLTVT.

This clonotype came up many times. The rearrangement joins TRBV25-1 to TRBJ2-5; 8 bases map to TRBD1. There are 17 residues in the CDR3. CDR1 MGHDK and CDR2 SYGVNS come from the germline V gene. V gave up 2 bases and J gave up 7 bases; unmatched junction bases: 15. The CDR3 sequence: CASSELAPGQVVGTQYF. Written as DNA, the CDR3 is TGTGCCAGCAGTGAACTCGCACCGGGACAGGTTGTGGGGACCCAGTACTTC.

The rearrangement uses TRBV25-1 and TRBJ2-1, with D uncertain. V was pared by 4 bases and J by 5 bases, with 15 bases between. The CDR3 has 15 residues. Germline V gene lookup returns CDR1 MGHDK and CDR2 SYGVNS. The CDR3 DNA reads TGTGCCAGCAGTGTCCATGGACCCTTAGACAATGAGCAGTTCTTC. This gives the protein CASSVHGPLDNEQFF.

This clonotype has only a few counts. The chain carries TRBV3-1 and TRBJ2-7, with 11 bases matching TRBD2. The germline V gene encodes CDR1 LGHDT and CDR2 YNNKEL (reference sequence). CDR3 length: 14 amino acids. Unmatched junction bases numbered 5, after V lost 4 bases and J lost 6 bases. The CDR3 protein is CASSRLAGTSEQYF. The CDR3 bases are TGTGCCAGCAGCCGACTAGCGGGAACGAGCGAGCAGTACTTC.

This clonotype was observed at least ten times. V is TRBV7-9 and J is TRBJ2-7, with D unclear. The CDR3 runs 15 residues. The V end lost 8 bases, the J end lost 3 bases, and 20 bases lay between the germline ends. CDR1 SEHNR and CDR2 FQNEAQ come from the germline V gene (reference sequence). The DNA of the CDR3 is TGTGCCAGCGGCTCCACGTCCATGAAACTCTACGAGCAGTACTTC. Translating it yields CASGSTSMKLYEQYF.

This clonotype has ten or more counts. The rearrangement joins TRBV6-5 to TRBJ2-1; 10 bases agree with TRBD2. The CDR3 runs 14 residues. The V segment lost 2 bases and the J segment 8 bases; nucleotides outside the gene matches: 3. Germline V gene data show CDR1 as MNHEY and CDR2 as SVGAGI. CDR3 loop: CASSYRLAGDEQFF. For the CDR3, the DNA is TGTGCCAGCAGTTACCGCCTAGCGGGAGATGAGCAGTTCTTC.

The chain links TRBV12-3 or TRBV12-4 to TRBJ1-2; no reliable D call. Between the trimmed V and J ends, which lost 3 bases and 4 bases, there was a span of 12 bases. CDR3 length: 14 residues. The CDR3 sequence is CASSFIPPGYGYTF. In nucleotides, the CDR3 is TGTGCCAGCAGTTTTATCCCGCCCGGCTATGGCTACACCTTC.

The chain joins TRBV12-3 or TRBV12-4 to TRBJ2-1; weak D call: TRBD2 (6 bases). V gave up 1 base and J gave up 2 bases, with 12 bases separating them. The CDR3 consists of 16 residues. CDR3 amino acids: CASSLGGTLAYNEQFF. For the CDR3, the DNA is TGTGCCAGCAGTTTAGGCGGGACTCTAGCCTACAATGAGCAGTTCTTC.

The chain recombines TRBV4-3 with TRBJ2-5; D is ambiguous. Trimming took off 0 bases at V and 0 bases at J, with 8 bases between the two ends. The CDR3 totals 15 residues. Germline loops: CDR1 LGHNA, CDR2 YSLEER. The CDR3 nucleotides are TGCGCCAGCAGCCAAGATATCCTGTACCAAGAGACCCAGTACTTC. Residues: CASSQDILYQETQYF.

This clonotype was counted between two and nine times. V usage is TRBV24-1 and J usage is TRBJ2-7; the D gene is possibly TRBD1 (5 bases). The length of the CDR3 is 16 residues. CDR1 is KGHDR, CDR2 SFDVKD, per germline. Trimming pared 2 bases from V and 0 bases from J, leaving 13 bases between. The CDR3 loop is CATSDSRQHSSYEQYF. CDR3 DNA sequence: TGTGCCACCAGTGATTCGAGACAGCACAGCTCCTACGAGCAGTACTTC.

The V gene is TRBV18, the J gene TRBJ2-1, with TRBD2 matching over 7 bases. CDR3 length: 15 residues. Germline trimming cut 3 bases from V and 4 bases from J; bases unmatched to any gene: 6. From germline, CDR1 is KGHSH and CDR2 LQKENI. The CDR3 reads CASSPPLAEYNEQFF. Written as DNA, the CDR3 is TGTGCCAGCTCACCGCCCCTAGCGGAGTACAATGAGCAGTTCTTC.

In this sample, this clonotype turned up a few times. The J gene is TRBJ1-5, the V gene TRBV6-6; tentative D call: TRBD1 (6 bases). In germline, CDR1 is MNHNY, CDR2 SVGAGI (reference sequence). The V end was cut by 6 bases, the J end by 6 bases, with 12 bases between. This CDR3 is 13 amino acids long. The CDR3 DNA is TGTGCCAGCAGCTTTGACAGGCGTCAGCCCCAGCATTTT. Translating gives CASSFDRRQPQHF.

The rearrangement joins TRBV20-1 to TRBJ2-3; the D is unclear. The CDR3 totals 12 residues. Trimming removed 5 bases from V and 6 bases from J, with 12 bases in between. The germline gives CDR1 DFQATT, CDR2 SNEGSKA (reference sequence). In DNA form, the CDR3 reads TGCAGTGCTCCGGACCGTGGGGATACGCAGTATTTT. This encodes CSAPDRGDTQYF.

V gene TRBV3-1 combines with J gene TRBJ2-7; D is unresolved. Germline lookup yields CDR1 LGHDT and CDR2 YNNKEL (reference sequence). CDR3 size: 14 residues. Trimming removed 4 bases from V and 0 bases from J, with 10 bases in between. The CDR3 reads CASSPYRLSYEQYF. In DNA form, the CDR3 reads TGTGCCAGCAGCCCTTACCGTCTCTCCTACGAGCAGTACTTC.